This TCR beta chain was captured by sequencing in a study of shared clonotypes between healthy human individuals. Study-level information: The study enrolled a couple of women and a few men aged 18 to 49.

The germline V gene has CDR1 SGHNT and CDR2 YYREEE (reference sequence). The junction had 7 bases not matched to a gene; V was cut back by 4 bases and J by 3 bases. The CDR3 consists of 14 residues. The genomic DNA of each subset was split evenly across several immunoSEQ plates. The DNA input per sorted-subset replicate PCR was around 200 ng, corresponding to roughly 31,000 T cell genomes. The table came from immunoSEQ multiplex PCR; TCRdb's copy has only in-frame clones and leaves some out. The sample holds around 1.4 million clones, 98% seen once. Points on this clone: Antigen unknown.

Regarding the study as a whole: Relative to clonotypes present in all four donors, those not shared had lower generation probabilities.

The receptor was isolated from a young man in good health. Source material: naive CD4+ T cells sorted from blood. Subset denoted: CD45RA+ positively selected. The chain uses TRBV5-4 and TRBJ2-7; 7 bases fit TRBD1. CDR3 amino acids: CASSRDPGGYEQYF. CDR3 in DNA: TGTGCCAGCAGCCGAGACCCAGGGGGCTACGAGCAGTACTTC. The full variable domain, its missing parts supplied by reference TRBV5-4 and TRBJ2-7, is ETGVTQSPTHLIKTRGQQVTLRCSSQSGHNTVSWYQQALGQGPQFIFQYYREEENGRGNFPPRFSGLQFPNYSSELNVNALELDDSALYLCASSRDPGGYEQYFGPGTRLTVT.